A selection of T cell receptor beta chains follows, all from one sample in a study of post-analysis software for immune sequencing data. TCRdb re-derived calls from the PCR reads in MiXCR, one entry per CDR3 protein. The profile shows 600,000 to 750,000 distinct CDR3 sequences, around 64% of them singletons. Sequencing was carried out using blood. Receptors were obtained from a girl aged 2-10 years with multiple sclerosis. CDR3s include the opening cysteine and the closing phenylalanine or tryptophan.

>TRBV7-2
CASSSRDRWFF
>TRBV9
CASSVADTGFTDTQYF
>TRBV11-3
CASSRGPSETQYF
>TRBV5-1
CASSLGVASLEETQYF
>TRBV7-6
CASSLYRSNQPQHF
>TRBV3-1
CASSQDPVVNEQFF
>TRBV20-1
CSAREHPNTEAFF
>TRBV6-5
CASSYGTDTQYF
>TRBV7-6
CASSLHGDNSPLHF
>TRBV27
CASSRALRFGYEQYF
>TRBV7-2
CASRSRGTAGGTDTQYF
>TRBV14
CASSFPLTPTEQYF
>TRBV7-8
CASSAEGIGGPDTQYF
>TRBV24-1
CATRSTGTGYNEQFF